Included here is one TCR beta chain sequence, with context. This entry belongs to a study of T cell responses to AZD1222 COVID-19 vaccine. Clones were read by immunoSEQ multiplex PCR, and TCRdb kept only the in-frame ones, dropping some. This sample lists over 130,000 clones; its ten largest clones have 2.2%. This CDR3 is built from 18 residues. V lost 0 bases and J lost 5, with 22 bases in between. Germline V gene sequence: CDR1 SGHDN, CDR2 FVKESK. This chain uses TRBV14 with TRBJ1-2; tentative D call: TRBD1 (5 bases). Specimen: peripheral blood. The source is an adult in good health. CDR3 bases: TGTGCCAGCAGCCAAGACTCGCCGGGGCCGGGCGGGACTTATGGCTACACCTTC. The encoded protein is CASSQDSPGPGGTYGYTF. The complete variable domain, with remaining parts taken from reference TRBV14 and TRBJ1-2, reads EAGVTQFPSHSVIEKGQTVTLRCDPISGHDNLYWYRRVMGKEIKFLLHFVKESKQDESGMPNNRFLAERTGGTYSTLKVQPAELEDSGVYFCASSQDSPGPGGTYGYTFGSGTRLTVV.